The rows below give T cell receptor beta chains drawn from one sample of a study of CD8 T cells in Susac syndrome. TCRdb called the immunoSEQ multiplex PCR reads again in MiXCR, with one record for every CDR3 protein. The table lists about 130,000 distinct CDR3 sequences, over 85% of them singletons, with roughly 0.31% in the top ten. Sequencing was done on a sample of CD8+ T cells from PBMCs. These receptors were collected from a human donor with multiple sclerosis. CDR3s include the opening cysteine and the closing phenylalanine or tryptophan. Fields, in order: CDR3 length, clone size, J gene, V gene, D gene, CDR3 protein, CDR3 DNA. The D gene is left open where the match is weak. Rows may omit the clone size; those that give it use once, few, many or a size class.

>13|NA|TRBJ1-2|TRBV20-1|NA
CSARDPGSYGYTF
TGCAGTGCTAGAGACCCAGGAAGCTATGGCTACACCTTC
>17|NA|TRBJ2-5|TRBV6-1|TRBD2
CASSTDSSGGYSETQYF
TGTGCCAGCAGTACGGATAGTTCGGGGGGATATTCAGAGACCCAGTACTTC
>12|NA|TRBJ2-1|TRBV7-2|NA
CASSINYNEQFF
TGTGCCAGCAGCATTAACTACAATGAGCAGTTCTTC
>14|NA|TRBJ2-7|TRBV5-4|NA
CASSPDSRTDEQYF
TGTGCCAGCAGCCCGGACAGTCGTACGGACGAGCAGTACTTC
>14|NA|TRBJ2-3|TRBV12-3/TRBV12-4|NA
CASSSPTSLDTQYF
TGTGCCAGCAGTTCCCCGACTAGTTTAGATACGCAGTATTTT
>15|once|TRBJ2-6|TRBV9|NA
CASSVNTPGANVLTF
TGTGCCAGCAGCGTTAATACCCCTGGGGCCAACGTCCTGACTTTC
>11|NA|TRBJ2-1|TRBV19|NA
CATPRDAEQFF
TGTGCCACCCCAAGGGACGCTGAGCAGTTCTTC
>14|NA|TRBJ1-5|TRBV27|TRBD1
CASSFGTVNQPQHF
TGTGCCAGCAGTTTTGGGACAGTCAATCAGCCCCAGCATTTT
>13|NA|TRBJ2-1|TRBV2|NA
CASSEDSHGEQFF
TGTGCCAGCAGTGAAGATAGCCACGGTGAGCAGTTCTTC
>14|NA|TRBJ1-1|TRBV7-3|TRBD1
CASSSDRGNTEAFF
TGTGCCAGCAGCTCGGACAGGGGGAACACTGAAGCTTTCTTT
>14|NA|TRBJ2-3|TRBV4-1|NA
CASSHSKSTDTQYF
TGCGCCAGCAGCCACAGCAAGAGCACAGATACGCAGTATTTT
>16|once|TRBJ2-7|TRBV2|NA
CASSDETLWDPYEQYF
TGTGCCAGCAGTGATGAGACTCTTTGGGACCCCTACGAGCAGTACTTC
>18|once|TRBJ2-1|TRBV2|TRBD2
CASSEPRTSGSSYNEQFF
TGTGCCAGCAGTGAACCTCGGACTAGCGGGAGCTCCTACAATGAGCAGTTCTTC
>13|NA|TRBJ1-2|TRBV2|TRBD1
CASRGTDAPGYTF
TGTGCCAGCAGGGGGACAGATGCCCCGGGCTACACCTTC
>14|once|TRBJ2-1|TRBV29-1|TRBD2
CSVETSGFYNEQFF
TGCAGCGTTGAGACTAGCGGATTCTACAATGAGCAGTTCTTC
>14|NA|TRBJ2-3|TRBV14|TRBD1
CASSHGTGGDTQYF
TGTGCCAGCAGCCACGGGACAGGGGGAGATACGCAGTATTTT
>14|NA|TRBJ1-2|TRBV6-5|NA
CASSYVRSNYGYTF
TGTGCCAGCAGTTACGTACGGAGCAACTATGGCTACACCTTC
>14|NA|TRBJ1-3|TRBV12-3/TRBV12-4|NA
CASSTGPNGNTIYF
TGTGCCAGCAGCACGGGTCCCAACGGAAACACCATATATTTT
>15|NA|TRBJ2-1|TRBV10-3|NA
CATRTVVRDYNEQFF
TGTGCCACCAGAACCGTAGTTAGGGATTACAATGAGCAGTTCTTC
>12|once|TRBJ2-5|TRBV30|NA
CAWSGQQETQYF
TGTGCCTGGAGTGGGCAGCAAGAGACCCAGTACTTC